In this sample, the clone carrying this T cell receptor (beta chain) turned up many times. The CDR3 consists of 12 residues. V was shortened by 3 bases and J by 3 bases, with 6 bases between the two germline ends. CD8+CD57+ cell expansion had been shown by flow cytometry in patients chosen for sequencing. Genomic DNA acted as the template from which TCR beta VDJ combination and CDR3 sequence profiling were carried out. MiXCR, run by TCRdb on the reads, gives a single entry per CDR3 protein. Among roughly 500,000 distinct CDR3 sequences listed, over 25% were seen once. This entry comes from a study of CD8+CD57+ T cells in acquired aplastic anemia. As for the study in general: The sorted CD4+ and CD8+ cells yielded an average approximately 3 ug of DNA.

The sequenced material came from sorted CD4+, CD8+, or CD8+CD57+ T cells (not recorded which) from PBMCs. This clonotype originated in a human donor with aplastic anemia. The chain employs TRBV12-3 or TRBV12-4 and TRBJ2-7; no reliable D call. Written as DNA, the CDR3 is TGTGCCAGCAGTTTGCGTCGCTACGAGCAGTACTTC. Protein sequence: CASSLRRYEQYF.